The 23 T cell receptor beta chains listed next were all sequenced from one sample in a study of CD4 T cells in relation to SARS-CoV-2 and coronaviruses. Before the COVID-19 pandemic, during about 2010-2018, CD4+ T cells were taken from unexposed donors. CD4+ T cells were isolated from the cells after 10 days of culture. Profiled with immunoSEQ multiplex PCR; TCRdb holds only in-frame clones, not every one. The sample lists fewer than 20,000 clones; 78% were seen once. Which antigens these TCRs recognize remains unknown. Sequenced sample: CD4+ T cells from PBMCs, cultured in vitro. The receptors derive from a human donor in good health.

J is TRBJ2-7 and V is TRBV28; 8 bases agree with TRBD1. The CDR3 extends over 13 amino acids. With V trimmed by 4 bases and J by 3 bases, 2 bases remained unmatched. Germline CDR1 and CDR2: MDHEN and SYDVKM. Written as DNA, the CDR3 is TGTGCCAGCAGTTCCGGACAGGGCTACGAGCAGTACTTC. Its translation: CASSSGQGYEQYF.

CDR3 region: CAWSGDRGGLETQYF. The CDR3 bases are TGTGCCTGGAGCGGGGACAGGGGGGGATTGGAGACCCAGTACTTC. The chain couples TRBV30 to TRBJ2-5, with 11 positions matching TRBD1. This CDR3 comprises 15 residues. Trimming removed 3 bases from V and 5 bases from J; junction bases left unmatched: 8. Germline V lookup: CDR1 GTSNPN, CDR2 SVGIG (reference sequence).

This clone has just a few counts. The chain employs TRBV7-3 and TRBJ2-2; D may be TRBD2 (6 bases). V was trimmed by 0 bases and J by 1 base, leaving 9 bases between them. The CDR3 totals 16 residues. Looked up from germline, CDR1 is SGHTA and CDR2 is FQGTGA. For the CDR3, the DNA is TGTGCCAGCAGCTTAACTAGCGGAGGGAACACCGGGGAGCTGTTTTTT. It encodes CASSLTSGGNTGELFF.

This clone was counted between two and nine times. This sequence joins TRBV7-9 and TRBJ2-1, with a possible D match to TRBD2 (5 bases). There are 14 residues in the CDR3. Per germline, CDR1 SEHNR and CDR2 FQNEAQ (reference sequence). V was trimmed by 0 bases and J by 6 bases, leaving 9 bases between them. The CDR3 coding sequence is TGTGCCAGCAGCTTAGCGTCTGGACTCAATGAGCAGTTCTTC. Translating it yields CASSLASGLNEQFF.

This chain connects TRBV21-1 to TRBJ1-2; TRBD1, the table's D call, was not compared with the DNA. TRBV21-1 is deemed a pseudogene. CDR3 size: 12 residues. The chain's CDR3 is CASSETGGGYTF. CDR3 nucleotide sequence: TGTGCCAGCAGTGAAACAGGGGGCGGCTACACCTTC.

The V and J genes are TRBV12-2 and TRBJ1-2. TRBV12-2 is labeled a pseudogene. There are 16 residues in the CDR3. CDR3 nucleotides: TGTGCAAGTCGCTTAGTGTTACGGGGACCCAGATATGGCTACACCTTC. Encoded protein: CASRLVLRGPRYGYTF.

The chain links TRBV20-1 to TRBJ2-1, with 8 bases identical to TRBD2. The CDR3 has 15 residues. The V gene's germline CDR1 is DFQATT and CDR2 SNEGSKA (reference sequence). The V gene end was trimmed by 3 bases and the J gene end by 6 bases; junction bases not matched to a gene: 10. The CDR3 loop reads CSASQKAGASNEQFF. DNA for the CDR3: TGCAGTGCTAGTCAAAAAGCGGGAGCCTCCAATGAGCAGTTCTTC.

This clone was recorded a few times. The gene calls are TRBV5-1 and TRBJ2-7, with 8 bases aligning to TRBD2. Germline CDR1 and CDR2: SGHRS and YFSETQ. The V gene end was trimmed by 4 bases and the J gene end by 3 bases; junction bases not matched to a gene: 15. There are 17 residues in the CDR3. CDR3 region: CASSRWGASGSDYEQYF. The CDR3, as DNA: TGCGCCAGCAGCCGGTGGGGGGCTAGCGGGTCCGACTACGAGCAGTACTTC.

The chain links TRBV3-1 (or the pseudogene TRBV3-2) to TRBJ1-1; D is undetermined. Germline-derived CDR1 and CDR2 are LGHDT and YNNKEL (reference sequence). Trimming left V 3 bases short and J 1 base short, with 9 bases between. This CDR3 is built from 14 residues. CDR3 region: CASSHSDGNTEAFF. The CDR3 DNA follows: TGTGCCAGCAGCCATTCCGATGGGAACACTGAAGCTTTCTTT.

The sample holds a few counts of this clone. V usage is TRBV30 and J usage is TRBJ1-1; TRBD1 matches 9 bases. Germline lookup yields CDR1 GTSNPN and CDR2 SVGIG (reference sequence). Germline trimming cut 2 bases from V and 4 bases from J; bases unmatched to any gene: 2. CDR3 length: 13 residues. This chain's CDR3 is CAWSPDRGTEAFF. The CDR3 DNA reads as TGTGCCTGGAGTCCGGACAGGGGCACTGAAGCTTTCTTT.

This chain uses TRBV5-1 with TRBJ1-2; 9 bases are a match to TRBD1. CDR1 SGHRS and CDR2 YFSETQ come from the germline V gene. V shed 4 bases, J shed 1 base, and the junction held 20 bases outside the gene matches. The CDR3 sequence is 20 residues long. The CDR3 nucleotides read TGCGCCAGCAGCCCATCCCTCTTACCCTGGACAGGGGCCGATAACTATGGCTACACCTTC. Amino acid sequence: CASSPSLLPWTGADNYGYTF.

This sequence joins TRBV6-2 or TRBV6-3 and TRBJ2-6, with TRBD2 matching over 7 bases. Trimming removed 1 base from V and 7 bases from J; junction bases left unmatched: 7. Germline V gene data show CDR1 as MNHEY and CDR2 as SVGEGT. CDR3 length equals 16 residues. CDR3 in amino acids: CASSYWGGRGANVLTF. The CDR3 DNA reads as TGTGCCAGCAGTTACTGGGGCGGGAGAGGTGCCAACGTCCTGACTTTC.

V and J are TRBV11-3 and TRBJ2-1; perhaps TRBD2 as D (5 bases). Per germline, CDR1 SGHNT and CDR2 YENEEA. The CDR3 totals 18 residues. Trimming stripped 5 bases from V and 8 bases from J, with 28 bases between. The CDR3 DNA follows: TGTGCCAGCAGCCTAGCCCGGCCCGGCCGACCTTCTTTCGATGAGCAGTTCTTC. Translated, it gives CASSLARPGRPSFDEQFF.

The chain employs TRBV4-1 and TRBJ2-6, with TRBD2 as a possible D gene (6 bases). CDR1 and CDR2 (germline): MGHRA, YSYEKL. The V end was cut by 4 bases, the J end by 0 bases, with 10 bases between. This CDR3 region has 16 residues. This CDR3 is CASSRGDFSGANVLTF. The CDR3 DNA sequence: TGCGCCAGCAGCCGGGGGGACTTCTCTGGGGCCAACGTCCTGACTTTC.

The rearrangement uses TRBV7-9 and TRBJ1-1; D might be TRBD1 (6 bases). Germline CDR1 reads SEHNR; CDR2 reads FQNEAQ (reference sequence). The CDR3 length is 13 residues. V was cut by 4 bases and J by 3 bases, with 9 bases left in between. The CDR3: CASSSGQYTEAFF. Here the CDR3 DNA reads TGTGCCAGCAGCTCAGGACAGTACACTGAAGCTTTCTTT.

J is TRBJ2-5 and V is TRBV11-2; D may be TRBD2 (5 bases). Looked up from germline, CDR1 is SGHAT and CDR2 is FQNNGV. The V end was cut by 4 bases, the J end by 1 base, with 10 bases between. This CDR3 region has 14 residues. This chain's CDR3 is CASSSSRVQETQYF. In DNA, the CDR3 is TGTGCCAGCAGCTCATCGCGGGTCCAAGAGACCCAGTACTTC.

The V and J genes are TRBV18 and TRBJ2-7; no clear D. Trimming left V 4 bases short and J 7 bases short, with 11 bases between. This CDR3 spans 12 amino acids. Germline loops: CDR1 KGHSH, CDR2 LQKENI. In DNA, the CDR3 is TGTGCCAGCTCACGGGCCTCTCTGGAGCAGTACTTC. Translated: CASSRASLEQYF.

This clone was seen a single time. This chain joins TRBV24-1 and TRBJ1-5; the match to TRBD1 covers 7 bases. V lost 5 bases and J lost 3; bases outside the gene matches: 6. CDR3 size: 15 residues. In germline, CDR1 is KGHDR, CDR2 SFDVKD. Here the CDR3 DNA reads TGTGCCACCAGTGGCCCGACAGGGTCCAATCAGCCCCAGCATTTT. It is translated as CATSGPTGSNQPQHF.

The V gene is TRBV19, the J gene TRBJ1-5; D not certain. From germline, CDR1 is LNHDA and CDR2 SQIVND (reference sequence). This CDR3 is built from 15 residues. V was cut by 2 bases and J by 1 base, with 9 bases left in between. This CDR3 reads CASSIKGTSNQPQHF. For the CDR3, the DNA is TGTGCCAGTAGTATAAAAGGTACAAGCAATCAGCCCCAGCATTTT.

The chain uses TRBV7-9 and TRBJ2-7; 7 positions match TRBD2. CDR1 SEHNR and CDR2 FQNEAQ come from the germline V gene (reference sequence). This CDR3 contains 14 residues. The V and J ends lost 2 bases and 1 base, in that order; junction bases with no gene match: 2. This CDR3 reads CASSLSGTSYEQYF. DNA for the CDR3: TGTGCCAGCAGCTTAAGCGGGACTTCCTACGAGCAGTACTTC.

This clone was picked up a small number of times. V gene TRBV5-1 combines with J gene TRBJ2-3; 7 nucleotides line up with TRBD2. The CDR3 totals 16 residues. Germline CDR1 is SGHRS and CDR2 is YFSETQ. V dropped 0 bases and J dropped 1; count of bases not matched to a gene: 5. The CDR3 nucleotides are TGCGCCAGCAGCTTGGCCAGAGGGAGGGGCACAGATACGCAGTATTTT. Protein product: CASSLARGRGTDTQYF.

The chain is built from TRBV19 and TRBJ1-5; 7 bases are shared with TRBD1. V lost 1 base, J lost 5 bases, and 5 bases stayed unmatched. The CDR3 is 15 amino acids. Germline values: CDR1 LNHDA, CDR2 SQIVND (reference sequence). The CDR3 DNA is TGTGCCAGTAGTATAGCCAGGGGGGACTATCAGCCCCAGCATTTT. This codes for CASSIARGDYQPQHF.

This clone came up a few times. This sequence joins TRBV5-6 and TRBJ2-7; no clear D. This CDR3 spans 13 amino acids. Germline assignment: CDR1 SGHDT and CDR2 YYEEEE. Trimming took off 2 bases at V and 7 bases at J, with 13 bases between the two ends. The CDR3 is CASSLRVVEEQYF. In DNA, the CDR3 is TGTGCCAGCAGCTTACGGGTGGTTGAGGAGCAGTACTTC.